Below are 15 T cell receptor beta chains sequenced from a single sample in a study of blood T cell repertoires in COVID-19. Repertoires were generated with immunoSEQ multiplex PCR, while TCRdb's copy carries only in-frame clones and drops some. This table has 25,000 or so clones, over 85% appearing once. Sequencing used peripheral blood. Receptor source: a human donor in a cohort sampled during active COVID-19.

In DNA, the CDR3 is TGTGCCAGTAGGCCCCGGGACAGGGTGTTTCATGAGCAGTTCTTC. Translation gives CASRPRDRVFHEQFF. The V gene is TRBV19, the J gene TRBJ2-1, with 9 bases that match TRBD1. The germline V gene encodes CDR1 LNHDA and CDR2 SQIVND (reference sequence). The J segment lost 8 bases and the V segment lost 6 bases, leaving 11 bases of the junction unmatched. This CDR3 has 15 residues.

In DNA form, the CDR3 reads TGTGCCAGCAGTTCGCTAGCGGGAGGCACAGATACGCAGTATTTT. Translating it yields CASSSLAGGTDTQYF. The chain is built from TRBV28 and TRBJ2-3; 10 positions agree with TRBD2. The V and J ends lost 4 bases and 1 base, in that order; junction bases with no gene match: 2. This CDR3 spans 15 amino acids. CDR1 and CDR2 from the germline V gene are MDHEN and SYDVKM.

The chain employs TRBV5-4 and TRBJ2-5; 8 bases fit TRBD2. CDR1 SGHNT and CDR2 YYREEE come from the germline V gene (reference sequence). V trimming: 4 bases; J trimming: 2 bases; junction bases outside the gene matches: 10. CDR3 length: 16 amino acids. The CDR3 DNA reads TGTGCCAGCAGCGTCCCGGGGGGGGCGAGGCAAGAGACCCAGTACTTC. It encodes CASSVPGGARQETQYF.

This clone was recorded once. CDR3 coding DNA: TGTGCCAGCAGCCGTACACGGACTAGCGGAACGTACCAAGAGACCCAGTACTTC. Translation: CASSRTRTSGTYQETQYF. The chain joins TRBV3-1 (or the pseudogene TRBV3-2) to TRBJ2-5; TRBD2 matches 10 bases. The CDR3 is 18 residues long. Germline V CDR1 and CDR2: LGHDT, YNNKEL (reference sequence). J lost 0 bases, V lost 4 bases, and 11 bases had no gene match.

This clone was detected a few times. V and J are TRBV4-1 and TRBJ2-7; TRBD2 agrees at 8 bases. CDR3 length equals 14 residues. CDR1 MGHRA and CDR2 YSYEKL come from the germline V gene. V was clipped by 6 bases and J by 5 bases; unmatched bases: 9. CDR3 loop: CASSLSGTPHEQYF. In nucleotides, the CDR3 is TGCGCCAGCAGTCTTAGCGGGACCCCGCACGAGCAGTACTTC.

This clone was observed a single time. This rearrangement joins TRBV2 to TRBJ2-3; TRBD1 might be the D (6 bases). This CDR3 contains 16 residues. V lost 0 bases and J 2 bases, leaving 12 bases between the germline ends. Looked up from germline, CDR1 is SNHLY and CDR2 is FYNNEI. CDR3 in DNA: TGTGCCAGCAGTGAAGCCTGGGGGCCCAACACAGATACGCAGTATTTT. Its protein is CASSEAWGPNTDTQYF.

The gene calls are TRBV2 and TRBJ1-2; a possible D gene is TRBD1 (5 bases). The CDR3 totals 16 residues. Per the germline V gene, CDR1 is SNHLY and CDR2 is FYNNEI. Trimming left V 9 bases short and J 2 bases short, with 22 bases between. CDR3: CARDLSRGEANYGYTF. The CDR3 DNA reads as TGTGCCAGAGATTTGTCAAGGGGCGAGGCGAACTATGGCTACACCTTC.

V gene TRBV18 combines with J gene TRBJ1-1; D is unclear. There are 15 residues in the CDR3. In germline, CDR1 is KGHSH, CDR2 LQKENI. Trimming left V 5 bases short and J 0 bases short, with 13 bases between. The CDR3 here is CASSFRISMNTEAFF. CDR3 in DNA: TGTGCCAGCTCATTTCGAATTTCTATGAACACTGAAGCTTTCTTT.

The chain joins TRBV27 to TRBJ1-1, with 7 bases aligning to TRBD1. Germline CDR1 MNHEY, CDR2 SMNVEV (reference sequence). The CDR3 has 14 residues. The trim removed 6 bases at V and 3 bases at J, leaving 7 bases unmatched. CDR3 amino acids: CASRPTGKYTEAFF. CDR3 in DNA: TGTGCCAGCAGACCGACAGGGAAGTACACTGAAGCTTTCTTT.

The chain is built from TRBV5-1 and TRBJ2-7; 9 positions match TRBD1. The V gene end was trimmed by 0 bases and the J gene end by 3 bases; junction bases not matched to a gene: 7. The CDR3 length is 16 residues. Per the germline V gene, CDR1 is SGHRS and CDR2 is YFSETQ. The CDR3 loop is CASSLGPGQGVYEQYF. In nucleotides, the CDR3 is TGCGCCAGCAGCTTGGGGCCGGGACAGGGTGTCTACGAGCAGTACTTC.

This sequence joins TRBV3-1 (or the pseudogene TRBV3-2) and TRBJ1-4; D might be TRBD1 (6 bases). CDR1 is LGHDT, CDR2 YNNKEL, per germline (reference sequence). The CDR3 extends over 16 amino acids. Trimming cost V 3 bases and J 7 bases, with 18 bases left between them. CDR3 loop: CASSHQPGQRSEKLFF. The CDR3 coding sequence is TGTGCCAGCAGCCACCAACCAGGACAGCGGTCTGAAAAACTGTTTTTT.

The chain joins TRBV3-1 (or the pseudogene TRBV3-2) to TRBJ2-6; the D is unclear. The V end was cut by 0 bases, the J end by 2 bases, with 8 bases between. The CDR3 contains 16 residues. Germline V gene data show CDR1 as LGHDT and CDR2 as YNNKEL (reference sequence). The CDR3 DNA is TGTGCCAGCAGCCAAGATAGCCTACCTGGGGCCAACGTCCTGACTTTC. As protein: CASSQDSLPGANVLTF.

DNA for the CDR3: TGTGCCAGCAGCTTGGGGGGGGCAGGCAATCAGCCCCAGCATTTT. Protein: CASSLGGAGNQPQHF. The V call is TRBV28, the J call TRBJ1-5; tentatively, D is TRBD1 (6 bases). CDR1 and CDR2 (germline): MDHEN, SYDVKM. Between the trimmed V and J ends, which lost 6 bases and 2 bases, there was a span of 14 bases. The CDR3 spans 15 residues.

The V and J genes are TRBV9 and TRBJ1-1, with D uncertain. Trimming took 6 bases from V and 2 from J, leaving 14 bases between them. CDR3 length: 14 residues. Per the germline V gene, CDR1 is SGDLS and CDR2 is YYNGEE. CDR3 region: CASKGPEGNTEAFF. CDR3 DNA: TGTGCCAGCAAAGGACCTGAGGGTAACACTGAAGCTTTCTTT.

The rearrangement links TRBV18 to TRBJ2-6, with a possible D match to TRBD1 (6 bases). The CDR3 totals 15 residues. The germline V gene encodes CDR1 KGHSH and CDR2 LQKENI. The V gene lost 4 bases and the J gene lost 4 bases, with 11 bases spanning the gap. As DNA, the CDR3 is TGTGCCAGCTCACGCCAGGGGACCGGGGCCAACGTCCTGACTTTC. It is translated as CASSRQGTGANVLTF.